Here is one T cell receptor beta chain with its context. Method: immunoSEQ multiplex PCR; TCRdb's copy keeps in-frame clones and lacks some. Among 55,000 to 75,000 clones listed, less than 85% were seen once. The data were obtained in a study of blood T cell repertoires in COVID-19. CDR3 length equals 13 residues. V was trimmed by 1 base and J by 5 bases, leaving 6 bases between them. The V gene's germline CDR1 is MDHEN and CDR2 SYDVKM. The TCR was taken from a man between 60 and 75 years old with acute or convalescent COVID-19. The chain is built from TRBV28 and TRBJ1-5; D is unresolved. Material: peripheral blood. The CDR3 region is CASSLYSYQPQHF. CDR3 DNA: TGTGCCAGCAGTTTATACAGTTATCAGCCCCAGCATTTT.